The 10 T cell receptor beta chains below all came from one sample that was sequenced in a study of T cells in localized non-small cell lung cancer. Produced via immunoSEQ multiplex PCR; TCRdb's table is partial and in-frame only. The data contain thousands of clones, less than 35% of them singletons. Sequencing was performed on lung tumor tissue, taken before any cancer treatment. These receptors came from a man between 40 and 69 years old with stage II lung adenocarcinoma.

This clone was seen more than once but under ten times. This chain links TRBV9 with TRBJ2-2; D uncertain. The CDR3 loop spans 13 amino acids. CDR1 is SGDLS, CDR2 YYNGEE, per germline. Trimming stripped 5 bases from V and 7 bases from J, with 12 bases between. In nucleotides, the CDR3 is TGTGCCAGCAGTGAGGTGTCCGGCGGGGAGCTGTTTTTT. Translated: CASSEVSGGELFF.

The chain combines TRBV19 with TRBJ1-1; D is undetermined. Per germline, CDR1 LNHDA and CDR2 SQIVND (reference sequence). V was pared by 3 bases and J by 5 bases, with 10 bases between. This CDR3 is 13 amino acids long. CDR3 sequence reads: CASSIGSRTEAFF. CDR3 DNA: TGTGCCAGTAGTATCGGTAGTCGAACTGAAGCTTTCTTT.

In this sample, this clone turned up a few times. The chain has TRBV6-8 and TRBJ1-1; tentative D call: TRBD1 (5 bases). Looked up from germline, CDR1 is MNHGY and CDR2 is SAAAGT. The V end was cut by 1 base, the J end by 0 bases, with 9 bases between. This CDR3 region has 15 residues. CDR3 bases: TGTGCCAGCAGTTACTGGGGGGAGATGAACACTGAAGCTTTCTTT. Its protein product is CASSYWGEMNTEAFF.

The chain joins TRBV29-1 to TRBJ2-5, with D uncertain. The CDR3 is made up of 13 amino acids. V lost 4 bases, J lost 7 bases, and 16 bases lay in between. Germline values: CDR1 SQVTM, CDR2 ANQGSEA. In DNA form, the CDR3 reads TGCAGCGTTGTGGCTAACGTTCAATGGACCCAGTACTTC. Its translation is CSVVANVQWTQYF.

This clone was recorded only once. Here the CDR3 reads CASSPGGYNEKLFF. CDR3 DNA: TGTGCCAGCTCGCCGGGGGGCTATAATGAAAAACTGTTTTTT. The rearrangement links TRBV18 to TRBJ1-4; D might be TRBD1 (6 bases). CDR1 and CDR2 from the germline V gene are KGHSH and LQKENI. Between the trimmed V and J ends, which lost 6 bases and 4 bases, there was a span of 12 bases. The CDR3 loop spans 14 amino acids.

The J gene is TRBJ1-1, the V gene TRBV28; 8 positions agree with TRBD1. This CDR3 spans 14 amino acids. Germline V gives CDR1 MDHEN, CDR2 SYDVKM. Trimming at V came to 4 bases and at J to 5 bases, leaving 6 bases not matched to a gene. Here the CDR3 DNA reads TGTGCCAGCAGTTACCAGGGGGCCGGGACTGAAGCTTTCTTT. Translating gives CASSYQGAGTEAFF.

The chain combines TRBV18 with TRBJ2-7; D may be TRBD2 (5 bases). CDR3 length equals 14 residues. The V end lost 0 bases, the J end lost 5 bases, and 11 bases lay between the germline ends. Germline values: CDR1 KGHSH, CDR2 LQKENI. This chain's CDR3 is CASSPPTRANEQYF. The CDR3 bases are TGTGCCAGCTCACCACCGACGAGGGCAAACGAGCAGTACTTC.

This clone was counted only a few times. The chain employs TRBV15 and TRBJ1-3; maybe TRBD1 (6 bases). V shed 5 bases and J shed 4 bases, with 15 bases lying between them. The germline gives CDR1 LNHNV, CDR2 YYDKDF (reference sequence). The CDR3 sequence is 15 residues long. CDR3 in DNA: TGTGCCACCAGCTCCCAACAGGGAATCGGAAACACCATATATTTT. Translated: CATSSQQGIGNTIYF. Full variable domain (missing parts from reference TRBV15 and TRBJ1-3): DAMVIQNPRYQVTQFGKPVTLSCSQTLNHNVMYWYQQKSSQAPKLLFHYYDKDFNNEADTPDNFQSRRPNTSFCFLDIRSPGLGDTAMYLCATSSQQGIGNTIYFGEGSWLTVV.

The gene calls are TRBV28 and TRBJ2-1; the D is unclear. This CDR3 spans 13 amino acids. Germline V gives CDR1 MDHEN, CDR2 SYDVKM. With 6 bases removed from V and 7 bases from J, the gap between germline ends came to 13 bases. The DNA of the CDR3 is TGTGCCAGCAGGCCGACGACGACAAATGAGCAGTTCTTC. It specifies CASRPTTTNEQFF. Supplemented by reference TRBV28 and TRBJ2-1, the full variable domain reads DVKVTQSSRYLVKRTGEKVFLECVQDMDHENMFWYRQDPGLGLRLIYFSYDVKMKEKGDIPEGYSVSREKKERFSLILESASTNQTSMYLCASRPTTTNEQFFGPGTRLTVL.

The J gene is TRBJ1-2, the V gene TRBV28; TRBD1 aligns across 10 bases. V lost 6 bases, J lost 3 bases, and 4 bases stayed unmatched. Germline CDR1 MDHEN, CDR2 SYDVKM. The CDR3 length is 14 residues. The CDR3 bases are TGTGCCAGCAGAAGGACAGGGGGGTACTATGGCTACACCTTC. The encoded protein is CASRRTGGYYGYTF.